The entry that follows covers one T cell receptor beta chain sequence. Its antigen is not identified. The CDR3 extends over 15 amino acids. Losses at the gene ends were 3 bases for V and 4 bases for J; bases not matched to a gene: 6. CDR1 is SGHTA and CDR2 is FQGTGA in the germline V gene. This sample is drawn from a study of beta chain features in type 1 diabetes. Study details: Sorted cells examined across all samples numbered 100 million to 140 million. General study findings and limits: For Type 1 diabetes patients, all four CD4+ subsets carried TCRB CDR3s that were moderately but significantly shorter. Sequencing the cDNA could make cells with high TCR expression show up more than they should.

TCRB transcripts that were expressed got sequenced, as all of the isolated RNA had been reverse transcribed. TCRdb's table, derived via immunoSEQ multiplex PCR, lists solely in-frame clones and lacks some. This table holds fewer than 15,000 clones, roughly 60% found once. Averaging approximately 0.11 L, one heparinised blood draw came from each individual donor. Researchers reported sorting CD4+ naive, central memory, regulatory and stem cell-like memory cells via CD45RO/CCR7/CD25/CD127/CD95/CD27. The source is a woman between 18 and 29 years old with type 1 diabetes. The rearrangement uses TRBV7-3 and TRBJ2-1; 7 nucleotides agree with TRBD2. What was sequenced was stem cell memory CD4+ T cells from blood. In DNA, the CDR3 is TGTGCCAGCAGCTTTGGGGAGGGCCAGTACAATGAGCAGTTCTTC. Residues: CASSFGEGQYNEQFF.